This TCR beta chain appears in the sequencing data of a study of tumor-infiltrating lymphocytes in primary liver carcinoma (dated by TCRdb to about 2017). With regard to the full study: Of the five patients (three men and two women, aged 30 to 69 years), four had hepatocellular carcinoma and one had combined HCC and intrahepatic cholangiocarcinoma. The five patients had tumors staged T1-T3 N0M0, with maximum diameters ranging from roughly 4.2 to 11 cm. Each sample produced about 3.65 to 8 million productive TCRbeta reads, and read depth showed no significant difference between tissue types. TCRbeta repertoire sequencing, expression microarrays and whole-exome sequencing were combined in the study across five regions of each liver tumor, with adjacent normal tissue and blood also included. A total of 35 specimens from 5 patients underwent TCRbeta repertoire sequencing, comprising roughly 25 tumor regions, 5 adjacent noncancerous liver tissues and 5 peripheral blood samples. To link TCRbeta repertoire diversity with the local molecular phenotype, the approximately 25 tumor region samples were profiled using Agilent mRNA microarrays. High reproducibility was observed for the technical replicate repertoires, with mean shared-clone rates approximately 0.9 and correlation coefficients above 0.95.

A constant-region primer and ProtoScript II reverse transcriptase were used to reverse-transcribe TCRbeta-specific cDNA from 500 ng total RNA. The TCRbeta libraries were prepared through three rounds of nested multiplex PCR following a slightly modified ARM-PCR procedure. Each of the first two PCR rounds ran for roughly 11 cycles and used multiplex TRBV1-TRBV30 forward primers together with a Cbeta reverse primer. A final 25-cycle PCR with Deep VentR polymerase added sample barcodes and Illumina adapters. Before sequencing, amplicons between 200 and 500 bp were purified from gel using a QIAquick gel extraction kit. An Illumina HiSeq 2500 was used to sequence the TCRbeta amplicons with 250-bp paired-end reads. Per the authors' processing: Quality trimming of reads was performed with Trimmomatic v0.33, and paired reads were merged with FLASH v1.2.11 so that full CDR3 sequences could be recovered. V, D and J germline segments were assigned to the rearranged TCRbeta sequences using MiGEC v1.2.1b. Clonotype statistics and Shannon-Wiener diversity indices were calculated with VDJtools v1.0.0. Except for diversity analysis, only the 250 most abundant clonotypes of each sample were used in subsequent analyses to reduce sampling bias. The public reads were quality trimmed at Q25 with fastp and then assembled into clones with MiXCR by TCRdb, keeping productive beta chains. Entries that share a CDR3 protein sequence are merged under the most common genes and DNA. The V and J calls follow TCRdb's processing rather than the paper's. The sample has more than 20,000 distinct CDR3 sequences on record, 80% of them singletons. The ten largest clones represent roughly 36% of the sample.

On the study overall, not on this receptor specifically: Repertoire overlap was higher between tumor regions (mean about 36%) than tumor-adjacent (17%) or tumor-blood (about 14%) pairs, consistent with antigen-driven expansion. Because only the TCR beta chain was sequenced and unpaired alpha chains were not captured, true repertoire diversity is likely underestimated. Only five patients were included in the study, and the authors note that the findings should be validated in a larger study. Only about 8-24% of top clones were present in all five regions of a tumor, suggesting spatial heterogeneity of tumor-infiltrating T cells. Compared with blood, tumors had a significantly larger share of the repertoire taken up by the top 250 clones (p = 0.039). Comparison of CD4+ and CD8+ T cell repertoires was precluded by the use of bulk unsorted samples.

Spanning cysteine to phenylalanine, the CDR3 consists of 11 amino acids. The DNA shown is the 33-base CDR3, in frame from base 1. The germline V gene provides CDR1 SGHAT and CDR2 FQNNGV. Total RNA and DNA were co-extracted without cell sorting from approximately 20-30 mg of bulk tissue using the AllPrep DNA/RNA mini kit. Between November 2015 and 2016, 4 or 5 patients in China with histopathologically diagnosed primary liver carcinoma had surgical resection. At the time of sampling, the patients had chronic HBV infection and had not received any treatment. Each tumor was sampled at five spatially separated regions: the superior, inferior, left-lateral and right-lateral poles and the tumor centre. Histology showed that every tumor sample contained more than 80% viable tumor cells. Each fresh piece of tumor and adjacent tissue was cut in two, with one half stored in RNAlater at -80 degrees C and the other half sent for histology.

In the case of this clonotype: Its antigen specificity is not known. The junction shows a germline mismatch at one end, possibly a read error.

The V gene is TRBV11-2 and the J gene is TRBJ1-4; the D gene assignment is ambiguous. The sequenced material came from liver tumor tissue from sampling region 2. Taken with the paper, the label for cell subset or site translates to: tumor region T2, inferior pole. This sequence originates from a woman in her thirties with primary liver carcinoma and hepatitis B virus infection. The DNA reads TGTGCCAGCAGCCCCTGGGGAAAACTGTTCTTT. The encoded protein is CASSPWGKLFF.